This T cell receptor (beta chain) was documented in a study of Ad26.COV2.S vaccination and SARS-CoV-2 variants. Background on the study: In the study, Ad26.COV2.S was injected intramuscularly once, or twice 56 days apart. The study's findings and limits: In TCR breadth and depth analyses, total T cell responses may have been underestimated. Post-vaccination breadth of spike-specific CD8+ and CD4+ T cell responses was reportedly substantial.

Per the germline V gene, CDR1 is SGHTA and CDR2 is FQGNSA. The V gene end was trimmed by 1 base and the J gene end by 9 bases; junction bases not matched to a gene: 5. The length of the CDR3 is 14 residues. The table came from immunoSEQ multiplex PCR; TCRdb's copy has only in-frame clones and leaves some out. The sample has around 450,000 clones; about 88% are singletons. Comments on this clone: As yet, its antigen is unknown.

Treatment of the sample: approximately 18 received Ad26.COV2.S at low or high dose, single or two shots; about five received placebo; per-sample allocation not given. At day 63 after the first vaccine or placebo injection, samples were drawn. The source was peripheral blood, collected in a trial of Ad26.COV2.S vaccine versus placebo. The receptor was derived from a person aged 18-60 years who received the Ad26.COV2.S COVID-19 vaccine or a placebo. The chain recombines TRBV7-2 with TRBJ2-1; TRBD1 matches at 8 bases. CDR3 bases: TGTGCCAGCAGCTTAGTGTCAGGGGGCGGTGAGCAGTTCTTC. Its protein is CASSLVSGGGEQFF.